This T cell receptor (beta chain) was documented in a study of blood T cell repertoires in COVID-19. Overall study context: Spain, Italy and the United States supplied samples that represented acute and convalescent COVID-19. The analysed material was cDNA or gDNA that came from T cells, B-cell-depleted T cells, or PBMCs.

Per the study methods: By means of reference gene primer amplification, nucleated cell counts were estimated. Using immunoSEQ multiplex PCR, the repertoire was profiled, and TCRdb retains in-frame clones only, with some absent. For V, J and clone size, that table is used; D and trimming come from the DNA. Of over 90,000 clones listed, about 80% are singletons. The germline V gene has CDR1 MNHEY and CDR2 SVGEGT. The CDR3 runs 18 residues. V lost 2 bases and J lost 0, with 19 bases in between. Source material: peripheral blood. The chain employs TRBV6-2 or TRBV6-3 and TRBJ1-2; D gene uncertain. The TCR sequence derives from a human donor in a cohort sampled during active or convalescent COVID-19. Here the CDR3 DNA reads TGTGCCAGCAGTTACGGTCAGGAACGGCTTGGTGCTAACTATGGCTACACCTTC. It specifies CASSYGQERLGANYGYTF.